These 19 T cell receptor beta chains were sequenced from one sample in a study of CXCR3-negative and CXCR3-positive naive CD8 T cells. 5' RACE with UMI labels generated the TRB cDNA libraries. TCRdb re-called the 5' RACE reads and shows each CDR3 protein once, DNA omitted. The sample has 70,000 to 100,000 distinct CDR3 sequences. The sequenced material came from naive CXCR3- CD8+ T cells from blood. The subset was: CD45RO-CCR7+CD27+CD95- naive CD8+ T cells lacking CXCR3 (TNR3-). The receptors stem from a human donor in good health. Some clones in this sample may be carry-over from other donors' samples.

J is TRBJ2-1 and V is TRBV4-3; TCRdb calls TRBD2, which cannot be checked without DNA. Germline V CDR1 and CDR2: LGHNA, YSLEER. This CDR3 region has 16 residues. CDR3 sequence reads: CASSQVLAGGYDEQFF.

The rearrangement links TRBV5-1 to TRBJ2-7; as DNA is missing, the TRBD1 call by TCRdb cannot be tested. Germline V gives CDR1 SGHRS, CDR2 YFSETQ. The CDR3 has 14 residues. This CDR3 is CASSLRQGPYEQYF. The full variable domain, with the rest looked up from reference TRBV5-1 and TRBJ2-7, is KAGVTQTPRYLIKTRGQQVTLSCSPISGHRSVSWYQQTPGQGLQFLFEYFSETQRNKGNFPGRFSGRQFSNSRSEMNVSTLELGDSALYLCASSLRQGPYEQYFGPGTRLTVT.

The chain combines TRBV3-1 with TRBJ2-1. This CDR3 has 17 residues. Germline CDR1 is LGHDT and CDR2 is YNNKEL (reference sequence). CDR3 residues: CASSRKLDLSSYNEQFF.

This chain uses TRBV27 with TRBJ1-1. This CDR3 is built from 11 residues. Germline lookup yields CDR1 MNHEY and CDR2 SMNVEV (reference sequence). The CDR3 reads CASSSNTEAFF.

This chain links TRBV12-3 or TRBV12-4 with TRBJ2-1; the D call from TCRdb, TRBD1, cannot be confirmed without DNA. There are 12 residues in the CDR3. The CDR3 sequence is CATSHGGGEQFF.

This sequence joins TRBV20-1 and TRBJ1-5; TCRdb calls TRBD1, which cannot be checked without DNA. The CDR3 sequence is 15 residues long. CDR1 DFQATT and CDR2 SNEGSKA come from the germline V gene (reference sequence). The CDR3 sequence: CSATPGQGLNQPQHF.

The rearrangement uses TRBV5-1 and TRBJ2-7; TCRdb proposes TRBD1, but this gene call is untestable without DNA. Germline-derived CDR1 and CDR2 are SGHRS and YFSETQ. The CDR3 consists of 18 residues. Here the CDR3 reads CASSLDPPWTGTTYEQYF. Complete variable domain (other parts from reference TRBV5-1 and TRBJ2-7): KAGVTQTPRYLIKTRGQQVTLSCSPISGHRSVSWYQQTPGQGLQFLFEYFSETQRNKGNFPGRFSGRQFSNSRSEMNVSTLELGDSALYLCASSLDPPWTGTTYEQYFGPGTRLTVT.

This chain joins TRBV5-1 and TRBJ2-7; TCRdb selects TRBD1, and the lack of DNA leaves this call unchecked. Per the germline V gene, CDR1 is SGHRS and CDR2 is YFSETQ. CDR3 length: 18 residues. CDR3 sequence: CASSLAHSGSGVPYEQYF.

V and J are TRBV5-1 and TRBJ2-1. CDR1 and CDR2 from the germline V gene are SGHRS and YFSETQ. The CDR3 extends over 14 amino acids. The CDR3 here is CASSLSTNYNEQFF.

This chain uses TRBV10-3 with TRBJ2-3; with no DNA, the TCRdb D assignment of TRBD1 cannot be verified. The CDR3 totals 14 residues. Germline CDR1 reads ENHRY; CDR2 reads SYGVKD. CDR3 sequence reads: CAISEPGIGDTQYF.

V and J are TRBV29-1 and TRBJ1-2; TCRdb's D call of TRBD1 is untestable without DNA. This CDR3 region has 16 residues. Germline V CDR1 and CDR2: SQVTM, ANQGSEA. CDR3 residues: CSVDINARGRGYGYTF.

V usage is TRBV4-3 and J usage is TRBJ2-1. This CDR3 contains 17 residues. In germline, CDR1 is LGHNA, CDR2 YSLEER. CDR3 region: CASSQDWAGLGYNEQFF.

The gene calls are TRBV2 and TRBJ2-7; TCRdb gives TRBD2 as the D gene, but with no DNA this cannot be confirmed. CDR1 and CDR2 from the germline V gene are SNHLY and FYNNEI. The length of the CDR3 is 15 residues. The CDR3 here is CASNPLAGETYEQYF.

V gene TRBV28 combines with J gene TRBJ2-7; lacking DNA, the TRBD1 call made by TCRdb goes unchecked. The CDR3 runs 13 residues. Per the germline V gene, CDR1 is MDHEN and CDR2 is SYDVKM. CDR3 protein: CASGDRLNEEQYF.

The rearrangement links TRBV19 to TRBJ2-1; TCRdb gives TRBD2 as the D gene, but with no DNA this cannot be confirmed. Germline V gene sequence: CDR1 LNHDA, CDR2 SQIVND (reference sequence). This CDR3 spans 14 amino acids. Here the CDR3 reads CASSIGSGGNEQFF. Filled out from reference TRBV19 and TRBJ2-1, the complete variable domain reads DGGITQSPKYLFRKEGQNVTLSCEQNLNHDAMYWYRQDPGQGLRLIYYSQIVNDFQKGDIAEGYSVSREKKESFPLTVTSAQKNPTAFYLCASSIGSGGNEQFFGPGTRLTVL.

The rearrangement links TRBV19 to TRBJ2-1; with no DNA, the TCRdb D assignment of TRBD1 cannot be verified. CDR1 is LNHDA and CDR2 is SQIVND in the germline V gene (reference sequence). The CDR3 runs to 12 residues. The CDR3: CASSIGGGEQFF.

CDR3 amino acids: CTSSQERTSEREFF. The chain carries TRBV1 and TRBJ2-1; TCRdb lists TRBD2, though no DNA is available to test this call. TRBV1 is a pseudogene. This CDR3 spans 14 amino acids.

The chain's CDR3 is CASSEVDGGPYYTF. This chain uses TRBV25-1 with TRBJ1-2. There are 14 residues in the CDR3. Germline V gene lookup returns CDR1 MGHDK and CDR2 SYGVNS.

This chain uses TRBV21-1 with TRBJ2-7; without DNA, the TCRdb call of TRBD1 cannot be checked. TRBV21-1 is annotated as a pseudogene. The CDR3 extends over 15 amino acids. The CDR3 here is CASSRAGAVSYEQYF.